This TCR beta chain was sequenced for a study of T cells in Graves' hyperthyroidism and ophthalmopathy. With 0 bases removed from V and 0 bases from J, the gap between germline ends came to 9 bases. The CDR3 totals 16 residues. CDR1 and CDR2 (germline): SGHVS, FQNEAQ. This clonotype was counted at least ten times. RNA transcripts provided the source from which TCR beta CDR3 regions were amplified. In the first-round RT-PCR of the TCR CDR3, the HTBI primer set was used. TCRdb called the multiplex PCR reads again in MiXCR, with one record for every CDR3 protein. Of about 570,000 distinct CDR3 sequences in the sample, about 43% were seen once.

Sequenced: peripheral blood or thyroid tissue (not recorded which). This chain uses TRBV7-8 with TRBJ1-3, with D perhaps TRBD1 (6 bases). The TCR comes from an adult woman with Graves' disease, either hyperthyroidism or ophthalmopathy (not recorded which). The CDR3 loop reads CASSLAGGSSGNTIYF. The CDR3 nucleotides read TGTGCCAGCAGCTTAGCAGGGGGTTCCTCTGGAAACACCATATATTTT.